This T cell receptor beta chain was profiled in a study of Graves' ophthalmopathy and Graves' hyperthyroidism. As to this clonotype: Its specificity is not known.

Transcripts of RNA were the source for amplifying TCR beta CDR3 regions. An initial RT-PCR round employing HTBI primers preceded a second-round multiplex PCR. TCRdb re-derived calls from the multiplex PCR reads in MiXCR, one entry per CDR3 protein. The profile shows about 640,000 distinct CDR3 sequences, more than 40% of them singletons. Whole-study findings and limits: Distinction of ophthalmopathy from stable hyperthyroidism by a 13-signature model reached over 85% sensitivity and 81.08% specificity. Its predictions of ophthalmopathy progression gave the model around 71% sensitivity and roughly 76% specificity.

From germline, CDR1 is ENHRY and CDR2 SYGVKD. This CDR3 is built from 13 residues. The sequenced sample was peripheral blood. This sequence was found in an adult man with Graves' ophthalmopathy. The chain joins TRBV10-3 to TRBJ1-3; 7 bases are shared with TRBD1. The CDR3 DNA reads TGTGCGTACGGGACAGCCCAGGGGAACACCATATATTTT. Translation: CAYGTAQGNTIYF.